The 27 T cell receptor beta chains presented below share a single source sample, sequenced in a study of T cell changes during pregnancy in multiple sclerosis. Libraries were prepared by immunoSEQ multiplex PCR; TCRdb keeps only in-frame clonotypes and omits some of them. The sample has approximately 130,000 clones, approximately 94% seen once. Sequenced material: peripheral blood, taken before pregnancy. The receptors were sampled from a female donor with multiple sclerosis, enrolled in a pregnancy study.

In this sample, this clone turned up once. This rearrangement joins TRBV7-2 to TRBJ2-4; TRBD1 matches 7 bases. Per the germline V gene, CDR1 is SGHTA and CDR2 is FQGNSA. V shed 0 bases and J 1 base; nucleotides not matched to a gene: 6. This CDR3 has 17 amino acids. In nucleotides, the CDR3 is TGTGCCAGCAGCTTAGCTATAACAGGGGTTGCCAAAAACATTCAGTACTTC. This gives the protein CASSLAITGVAKNIQYF. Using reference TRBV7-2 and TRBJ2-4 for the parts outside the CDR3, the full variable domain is GAGVSQSPSNKVTEKGKDVELRCDPISGHTALYWYRQSLGQGLEFLIYFQGNSAPDKSGLPSDRFSAERTGGSVSTLTIQRTQQEDSAVYLCASSLAITGVAKNIQYFGAGTRLSVL.

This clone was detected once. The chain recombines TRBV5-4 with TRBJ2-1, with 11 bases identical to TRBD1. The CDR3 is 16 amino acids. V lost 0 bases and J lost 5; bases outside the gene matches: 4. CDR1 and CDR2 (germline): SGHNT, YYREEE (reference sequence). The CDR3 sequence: CASSLGGTGGNNEQFF. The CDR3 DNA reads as TGTGCCAGCAGCTTGGGCGGGACAGGGGGTAACAATGAGCAGTTCTTC.

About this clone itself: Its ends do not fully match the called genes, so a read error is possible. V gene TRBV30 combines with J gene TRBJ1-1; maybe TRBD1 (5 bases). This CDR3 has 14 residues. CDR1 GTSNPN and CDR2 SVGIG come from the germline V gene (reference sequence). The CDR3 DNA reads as TGTGCCTGGAACTCCTTGCGGGGGAACCCTGAAGCTTTCTTT. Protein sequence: CAWNSLRGNPEAFF.

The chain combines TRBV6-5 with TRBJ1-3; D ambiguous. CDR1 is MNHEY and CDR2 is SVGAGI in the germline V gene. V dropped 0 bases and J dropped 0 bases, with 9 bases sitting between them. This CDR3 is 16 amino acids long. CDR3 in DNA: TGTGCCAGCAGTTACTCTCCCAGTACCTCTGGAAACACCATATATTTT. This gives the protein CASSYSPSTSGNTIYF.

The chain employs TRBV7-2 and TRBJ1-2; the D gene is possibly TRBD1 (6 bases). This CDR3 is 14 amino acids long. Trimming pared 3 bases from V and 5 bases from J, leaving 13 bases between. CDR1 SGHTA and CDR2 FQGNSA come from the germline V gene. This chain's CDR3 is CASSLFGQIYGYTF. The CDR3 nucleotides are TGTGCCAGCAGCTTGTTCGGACAGATTTATGGCTACACCTTC.

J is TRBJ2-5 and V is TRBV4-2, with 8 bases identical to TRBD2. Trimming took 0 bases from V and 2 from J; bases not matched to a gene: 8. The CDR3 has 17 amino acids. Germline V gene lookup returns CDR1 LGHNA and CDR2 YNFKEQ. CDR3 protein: CASSQEGGTRRQETQYF. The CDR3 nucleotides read TGTGCCAGCAGCCAAGAAGGCGGGACTAGAAGGCAAGAGACCCAGTACTTC.

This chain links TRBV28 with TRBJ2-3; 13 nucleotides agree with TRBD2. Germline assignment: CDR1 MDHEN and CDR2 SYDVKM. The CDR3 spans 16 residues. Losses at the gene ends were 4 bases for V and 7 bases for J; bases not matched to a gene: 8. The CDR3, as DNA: TGTGCCAGCAGTTCGGGACTAGCGGGATCGCGAAATACGCAGTATTTT. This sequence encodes CASSSGLAGSRNTQYF.

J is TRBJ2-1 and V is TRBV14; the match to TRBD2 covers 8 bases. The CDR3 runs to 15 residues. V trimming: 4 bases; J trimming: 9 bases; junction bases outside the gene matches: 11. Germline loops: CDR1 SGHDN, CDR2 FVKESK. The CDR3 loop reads CASSPSGSTVGEQFF. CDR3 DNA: TGTGCCAGCAGCCCCAGCGGGAGTACAGTGGGTGAGCAGTTCTTC.

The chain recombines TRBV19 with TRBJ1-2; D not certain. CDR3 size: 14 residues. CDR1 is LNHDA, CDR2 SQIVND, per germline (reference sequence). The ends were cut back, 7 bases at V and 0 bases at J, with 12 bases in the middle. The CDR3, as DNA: TGTGCCAGTAACCCGGGATTCCCTAACTATGGCTACACCTTC. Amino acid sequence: CASNPGFPNYGYTF. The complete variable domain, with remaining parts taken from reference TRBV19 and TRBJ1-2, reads DGGITQSPKYLFRKEGQNVTLSCEQNLNHDAMYWYRQDPGQGLRLIYYSQIVNDFQKGDIAEGYSVSREKKESFPLTVTSAQKNPTAFYLCASNPGFPNYGYTFGSGTRLTVV.

CDR3 DNA sequence: TGTGCCAGCAGCTTGGGGTGGAGGCCTGGTGTCGAGACCCAGTACTTC. It is translated as CASSLGWRPGVETQYF. This chain joins TRBV11-2 and TRBJ2-5; possibly TRBD2 for D (5 bases). Germline V gene lookup returns CDR1 SGHAT and CDR2 FQNNGV. V was clipped by 3 bases and J by 5 bases, with 19 bases between them. The CDR3 is made up of 16 amino acids.

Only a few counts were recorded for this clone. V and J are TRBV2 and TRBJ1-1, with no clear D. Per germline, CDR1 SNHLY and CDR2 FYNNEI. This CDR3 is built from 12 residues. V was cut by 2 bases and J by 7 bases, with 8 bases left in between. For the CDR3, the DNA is TGTGCCAGCAGTGAACCCGCGATTGAAGCTTTCTTT. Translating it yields CASSEPAIEAFF.

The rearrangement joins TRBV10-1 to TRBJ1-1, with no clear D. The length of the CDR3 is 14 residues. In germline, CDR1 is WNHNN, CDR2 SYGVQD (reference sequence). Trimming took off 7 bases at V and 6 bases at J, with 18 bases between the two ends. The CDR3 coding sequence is TGCGCCAGCAAGGGAAAAAACCCGAGGGCTGAAGCTTTCTTT. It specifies CASKGKNPRAEAFF.

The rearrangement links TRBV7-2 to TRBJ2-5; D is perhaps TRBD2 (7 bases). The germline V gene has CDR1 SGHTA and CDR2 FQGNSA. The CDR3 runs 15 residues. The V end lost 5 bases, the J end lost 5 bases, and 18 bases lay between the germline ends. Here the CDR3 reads CASSAPGRGAETQYF. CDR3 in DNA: TGTGCCAGCAGCGCCCCGGGGAGGGGGGCCGAGACCCAGTACTTC.

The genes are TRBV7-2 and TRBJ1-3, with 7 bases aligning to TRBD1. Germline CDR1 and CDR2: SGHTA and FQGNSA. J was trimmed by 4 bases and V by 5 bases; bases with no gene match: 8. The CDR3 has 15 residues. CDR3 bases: TGTGCCAGCAGCCCGGAGGGGGCGGTCGGAAACACCATATATTTT. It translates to CASSPEGAVGNTIYF.

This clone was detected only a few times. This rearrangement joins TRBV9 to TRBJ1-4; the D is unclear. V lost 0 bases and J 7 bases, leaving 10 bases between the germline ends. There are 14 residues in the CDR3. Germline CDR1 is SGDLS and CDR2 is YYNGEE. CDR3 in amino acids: CASSVGVGSEKLFF. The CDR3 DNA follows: TGTGCCAGCAGCGTAGGTGTGGGGAGTGAAAAACTGTTTTTT.

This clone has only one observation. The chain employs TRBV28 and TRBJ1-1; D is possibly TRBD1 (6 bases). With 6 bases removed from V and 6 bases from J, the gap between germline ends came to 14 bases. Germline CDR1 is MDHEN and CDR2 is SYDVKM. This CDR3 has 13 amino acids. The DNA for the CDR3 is TGTGCCAGCAGCGAGACAGGCGTACCTGAAGCTTTCTTT. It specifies CASSETGVPEAFF.

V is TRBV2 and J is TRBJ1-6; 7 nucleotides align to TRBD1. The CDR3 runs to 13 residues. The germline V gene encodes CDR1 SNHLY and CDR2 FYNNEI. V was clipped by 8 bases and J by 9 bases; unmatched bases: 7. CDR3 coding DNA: TGTGCCAGCCTAGGGGGCATCTCTTCACCCCTCCACTTT. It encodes CASLGGISSPLHF.

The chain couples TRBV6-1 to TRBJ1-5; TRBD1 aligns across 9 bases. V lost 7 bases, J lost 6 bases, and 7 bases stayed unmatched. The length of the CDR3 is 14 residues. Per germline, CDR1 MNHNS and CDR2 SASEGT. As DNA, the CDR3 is TGTGCCAGCAATATACAGGGGGCGGGTCAGCCCCAGCATTTT. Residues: CASNIQGAGQPQHF.

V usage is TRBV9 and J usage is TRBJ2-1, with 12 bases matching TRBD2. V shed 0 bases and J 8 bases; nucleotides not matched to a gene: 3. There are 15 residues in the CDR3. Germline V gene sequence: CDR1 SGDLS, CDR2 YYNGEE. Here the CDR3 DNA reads TGTGCCAGCAGCGTAGTTACTAGCGGGAGGTATGAGCAGTTCTTC. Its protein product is CASSVVTSGRYEQFF.

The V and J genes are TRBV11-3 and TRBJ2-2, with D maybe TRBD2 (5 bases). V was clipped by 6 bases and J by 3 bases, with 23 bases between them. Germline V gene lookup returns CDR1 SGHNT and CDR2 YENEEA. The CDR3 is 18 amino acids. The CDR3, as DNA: TGTGCCAGCAGTGATCGTGAAGTAGGAGGCGTCGACACCGGGGAGCTGTTTTTT. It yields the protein CASSDREVGGVDTGELFF.

Here the CDR3 DNA reads TGTGCCAGTAGGCAACTCGGGGTCCCAAACAATCAGCCCCAGCATTTT. Translated: CASRQLGVPNNQPQHF. This chain uses TRBV19 with TRBJ1-5; no reliable D call. The germline gives CDR1 LNHDA, CDR2 SQIVND (reference sequence). CDR3 size: 16 residues. The V end was cut by 6 bases, the J end by 3 bases, with 18 bases between.

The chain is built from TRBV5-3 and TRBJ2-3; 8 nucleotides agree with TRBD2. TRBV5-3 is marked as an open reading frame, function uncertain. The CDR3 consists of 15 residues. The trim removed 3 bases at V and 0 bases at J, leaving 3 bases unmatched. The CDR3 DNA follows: TGTGCCAGAAGCTCCTCTAGCGGGAGCACAGATACGCAGTATTTT. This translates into CARSSSSGSTDTQYF.

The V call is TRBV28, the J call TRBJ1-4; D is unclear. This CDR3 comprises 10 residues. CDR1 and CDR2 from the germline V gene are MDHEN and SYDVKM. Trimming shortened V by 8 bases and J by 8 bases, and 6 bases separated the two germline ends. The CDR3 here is CASGEEKLFF. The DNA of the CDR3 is TGTGCCAGCGGGGAGGAAAAACTGTTTTTT.

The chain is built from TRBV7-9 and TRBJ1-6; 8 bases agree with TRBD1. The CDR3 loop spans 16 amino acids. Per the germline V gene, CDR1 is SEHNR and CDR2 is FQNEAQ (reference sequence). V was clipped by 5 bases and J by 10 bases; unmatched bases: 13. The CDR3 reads CASSPRTGPNLSPLHF. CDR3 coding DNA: TGTGCCAGCAGCCCGAGGACAGGGCCAAATTTGTCACCCCTCCACTTT.

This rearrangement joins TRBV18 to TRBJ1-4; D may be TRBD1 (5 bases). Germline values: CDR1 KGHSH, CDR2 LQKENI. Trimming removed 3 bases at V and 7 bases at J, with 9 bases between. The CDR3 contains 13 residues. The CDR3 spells CASSPTRVEKLFF. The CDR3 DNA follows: TGTGCCAGCTCACCGACCAGGGTTGAAAAACTGTTTTTT.

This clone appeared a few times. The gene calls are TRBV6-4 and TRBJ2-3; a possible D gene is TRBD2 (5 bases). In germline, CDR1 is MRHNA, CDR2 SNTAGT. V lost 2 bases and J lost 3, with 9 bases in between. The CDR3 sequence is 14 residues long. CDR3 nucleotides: TGTGCCAGCAGTGACGGCGGGCCTACAGATACGCAGTATTTT. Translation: CASSDGGPTDTQYF.

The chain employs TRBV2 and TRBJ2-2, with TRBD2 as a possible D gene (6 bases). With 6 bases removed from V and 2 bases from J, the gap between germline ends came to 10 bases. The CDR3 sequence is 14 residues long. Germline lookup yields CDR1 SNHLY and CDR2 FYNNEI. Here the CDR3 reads CASRRDSNTGELFF. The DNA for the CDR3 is TGTGCCAGCAGGCGGGACTCAAACACCGGGGAGCTGTTTTTT.